This T cell receptor (beta chain) was found in a study of immune heterogeneity within non-small cell lung tumors. Multiplex PCR amplified TCR beta CDR3 with 32 V and 13 J primers. TCRdb fed the multiplex PCR reads into MiXCR, producing one record per CDR3 protein. The sample shows about 21,000 distinct CDR3 sequences, 28% of them seen only once. Trimming pared 6 bases from V and 2 bases from J, leaving 17 bases between. CDR1 is LNHNV, CDR2 YYDKDF, per germline (reference sequence). The CDR3 is 15 residues long. This clonotype occurred many times. Template input was genomic DNA from bulk tumor (roughly 630 ng per sample). Far-apart biopsies, several per primary tumor, were taken during surgery. Samples came from untreated patients having curative surgery for newly diagnosed non-small cell lung cancer.

The sequenced sample was lung tumor tissue. The sequence derives from a man aged 40-55 years with non-small cell lung cancer. This chain uses TRBV15 with TRBJ2-7; no definite D call. DNA of the CDR3: TGTGCCACCAGTCGTTCCTTAGCAGAGGCCTACGAGCAGTACTTC. Translated: CATSRSLAEAYEQYF.